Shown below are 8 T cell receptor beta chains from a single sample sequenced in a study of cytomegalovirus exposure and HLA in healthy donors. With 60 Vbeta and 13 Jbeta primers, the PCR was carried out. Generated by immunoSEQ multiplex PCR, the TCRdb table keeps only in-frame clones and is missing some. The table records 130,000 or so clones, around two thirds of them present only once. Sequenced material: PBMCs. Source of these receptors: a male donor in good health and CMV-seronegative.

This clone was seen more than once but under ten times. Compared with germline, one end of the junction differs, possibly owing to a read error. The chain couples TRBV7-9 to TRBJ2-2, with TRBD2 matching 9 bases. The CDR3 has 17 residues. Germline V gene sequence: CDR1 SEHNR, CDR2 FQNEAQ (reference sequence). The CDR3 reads CSSSEIAGATFPGELFF. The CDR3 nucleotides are TGTTCCAGCAGCGAAATAGCGGGGGCTACCTTTCCCGGGGAGCTGTTTTTT. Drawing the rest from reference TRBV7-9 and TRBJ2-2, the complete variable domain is DTGVSQNPRHKITKRGQNVTFRCDPISEHNRLYWYRQTLGQGPEFLTYFQNEAQLEKSRLLSDRFSAERPKGSFSTLEIQRTEQGDSAMYLCSSSEIAGATFPGELFFGEGSRLTVL.

Written as DNA, the CDR3 is TGCGCCAGCAGCCCGGGGGGTGATGAAAAACTGTTTTTT. Translated, it gives CASSPGGDEKLFF. This chain uses TRBV4-3 with TRBJ1-4; TRBD1 might be the D (5 bases). V lost 4 bases and J lost 6, with 9 bases in between. There are 13 residues in the CDR3. Per the germline V gene, CDR1 is LGHNA and CDR2 is YSLEER.

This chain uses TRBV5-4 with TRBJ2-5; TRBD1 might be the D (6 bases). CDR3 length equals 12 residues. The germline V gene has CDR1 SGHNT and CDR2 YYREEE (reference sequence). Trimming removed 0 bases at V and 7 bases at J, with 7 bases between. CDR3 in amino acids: CASSLVTGTQYF. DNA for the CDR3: TGTGCCAGCAGCTTGGTGACAGGGACCCAGTACTTC.

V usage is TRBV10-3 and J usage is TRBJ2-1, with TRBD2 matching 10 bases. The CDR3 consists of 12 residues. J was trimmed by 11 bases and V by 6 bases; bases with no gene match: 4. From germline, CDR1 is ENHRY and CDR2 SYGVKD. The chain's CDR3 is CAIRILAGQQFF. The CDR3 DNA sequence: TGTGCCATCAGAATACTAGCGGGGCAGCAGTTCTTC.

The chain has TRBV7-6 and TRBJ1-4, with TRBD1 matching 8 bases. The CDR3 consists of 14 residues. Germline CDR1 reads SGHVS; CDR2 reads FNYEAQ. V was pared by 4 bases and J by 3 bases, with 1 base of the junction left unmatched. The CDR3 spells CASSSTGANEKLFF. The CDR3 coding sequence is TGTGCCAGCAGCTCGACAGGGGCTAATGAAAAACTGTTTTTT.

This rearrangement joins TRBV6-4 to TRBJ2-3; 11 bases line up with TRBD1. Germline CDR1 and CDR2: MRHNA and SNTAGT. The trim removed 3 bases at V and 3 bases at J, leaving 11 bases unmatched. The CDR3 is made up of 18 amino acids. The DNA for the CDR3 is TGTGCCAGCAGTGATTATCCGGGACAGGGGGGATTGACAGATACGCAGTATTTT. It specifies CASSDYPGQGGLTDTQYF.

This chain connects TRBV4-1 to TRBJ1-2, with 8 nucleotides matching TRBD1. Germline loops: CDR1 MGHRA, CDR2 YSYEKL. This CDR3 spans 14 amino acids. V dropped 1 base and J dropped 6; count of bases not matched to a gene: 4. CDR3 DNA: TGCGCCAGCAGCCAAGGGACAGGGAGGGATGGCTACACCTTC. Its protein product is CASSQGTGRDGYTF.

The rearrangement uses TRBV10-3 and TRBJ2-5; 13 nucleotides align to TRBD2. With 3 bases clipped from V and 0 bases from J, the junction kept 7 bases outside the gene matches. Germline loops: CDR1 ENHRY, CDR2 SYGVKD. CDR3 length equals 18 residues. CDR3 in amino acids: CAISDPGLAGAHQETQYF. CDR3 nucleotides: TGTGCCATCAGTGACCCCGGACTAGCGGGGGCCCACCAAGAGACCCAGTACTTC.